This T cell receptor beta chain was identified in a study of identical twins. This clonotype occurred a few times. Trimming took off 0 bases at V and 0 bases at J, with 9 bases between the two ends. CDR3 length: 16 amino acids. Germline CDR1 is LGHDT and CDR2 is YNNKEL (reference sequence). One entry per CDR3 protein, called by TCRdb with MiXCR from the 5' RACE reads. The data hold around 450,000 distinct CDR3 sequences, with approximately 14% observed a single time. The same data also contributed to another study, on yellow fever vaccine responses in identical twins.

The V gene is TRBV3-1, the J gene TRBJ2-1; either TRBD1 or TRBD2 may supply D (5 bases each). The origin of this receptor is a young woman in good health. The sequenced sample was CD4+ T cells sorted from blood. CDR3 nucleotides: TGTGCCAGCAGCCAAGATAAGGGACGCTCCTACAATGAGCAGTTCTTC. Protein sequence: CASSQDKGRSYNEQFF.